This TCR beta chain derives from a study of T-cell memory formation after mild COVID-19. At the level of the study: Largely donor-specific TCR clusters were found.

TCRdb reprocessed the 5' RACE reads with MiXCR, giving one entry per CDR3 protein. Among approximately 350,000 distinct CDR3 sequences listed, 10% to 15% were seen once. Germline-derived CDR1 and CDR2 are SGHRS and YFSETQ. V lost 4 bases to trimming and J lost 2 bases, with 16 bases between them. This CDR3 is built from 15 residues. This clonotype showed up many times. The sample was PBMCs or a T cell subset sorted from them (not recorded which). The sequence derives from a man between 18 and 29 years old who had mild COVID-19 (a few samples of this study predate the infection). Cell type and time point are not known. J is TRBJ2-7 and V is TRBV5-1, with D tentatively TRBD2 (7 bases). The CDR3 loop is CASSPAMGGPYEQYF. CDR3 DNA: TGCGCCAGCAGCCCCGCTATGGGGGGGCCCTACGAGCAGTACTTC.